This entry lists 15 T cell receptor beta chains sequenced from one sample in a study of blood T cells in healthy people across ages. A second PCR of 7 to 11 cycles used a sample-barcoded 5' primer and a J-beta primer mix. TCRdb passed the 5' RACE reads through MiXCR, listing each CDR3 protein once. The top ten clones hold approximately 7% of a sample with about 1.4 million distinct CDR3 sequences, around 55% of them seen once. The specimen sequenced was blood. These receptors were obtained from a man aged 18 to 29 in good health.

The table lists this clonotype with many counts. The chain recombines TRBV6-6 with TRBJ2-7, with D possibly TRBD2 on 6 matching bases. Germline assignment: CDR1 MNHNY and CDR2 SVGAGI (reference sequence). CDR3 length equals 13 residues. Trimming took 5 bases from V and 0 from J, leaving 8 bases between them. CDR3 region: CASSDGSSYEQYF. The DNA for the CDR3 is TGTGCCAGCAGTGACGGGAGCTCCTACGAGCAGTACTTC.

The gene calls are TRBV6-5 and TRBJ2-4, with 13 positions matching TRBD2. After removal of 5 bases from V and 0 bases from J, the junction contained 1 base not matched to a gene. The CDR3 is 16 residues long. Germline V lookup: CDR1 MNHEY, CDR2 SVGAGI. The CDR3, as DNA: TGTGCCAGCAGTAGACTAGCGGGGGGAGCCAAAAACATTCAGTACTTC. This encodes CASSRLAGGAKNIQYF.

This chain's CDR3 is CASGRGFSYNEQFF. The CDR3 DNA follows: TGTGCCAGCGGGCGGGGATTCTCCTACAATGAGCAGTTCTTC. This sequence joins TRBV27 and TRBJ2-1; D is possibly TRBD2 (6 bases). Trimming shortened V by 8 bases and J by 0 bases, and 11 bases separated the two germline ends. The CDR3 covers 14 residues. Germline V lookup: CDR1 MNHEY, CDR2 SMNVEV (reference sequence).

V usage is TRBV27 and J usage is TRBJ2-7; D is undetermined. Germline V gene lookup returns CDR1 MNHEY and CDR2 SMNVEV (reference sequence). There are 16 residues in the CDR3. V lost 0 bases to trimming and J lost 0 bases, with 12 bases between them. The chain's CDR3 is CASSLSPGPSSYEQYF. The CDR3 nucleotides read TGTGCCAGCAGTTTATCTCCCGGTCCTAGCTCCTACGAGCAGTACTTC.

The CDR3 coding sequence is TGCAGTGCTAGTCCCCAAGGGCCCTACAATGAGCAGTTCTTC. It is translated as CSASPQGPYNEQFF. The chain combines TRBV20-1 with TRBJ2-1; D uncertain. V was cut by 3 bases and J by 2 bases, with 11 bases left in between. This CDR3 is built from 14 residues. Germline V gene sequence: CDR1 DFQATT, CDR2 SNEGSKA (reference sequence).

The gene calls are TRBV5-5 and TRBJ2-1, with 13 positions matching TRBD2. From germline, CDR1 is SGHKS and CDR2 YYEKEE (reference sequence). The CDR3 totals 16 residues. V lost 4 bases to trimming and J lost 12 bases; unmatched junction nucleotides: 13. For the CDR3, the DNA is TGTGCCAGCAGCCCATTGGGACTAGCGGGGCGATCAACGCAGTTCTTC. The encoded protein is CASSPLGLAGRSTQFF. The complete variable domain, with remaining parts taken from reference TRBV5-5 and TRBJ2-1, reads DAGVTQSPTHLIKTRGQQVTLRCSPISGHKSVSWYQQVLGQGPQFIFQYYEKEERGRGNFPDRFSARQFPNYSSELNVNALLLGDSALYLCASSPLGLAGRSTQFFGPGTRLTVL.

This clonotype was seen a few times. The chain carries TRBV6-2 or TRBV6-3 and TRBJ1-2; D perhaps matches TRBD1 (5 bases). Germline CDR1 reads MNHEY; CDR2 reads SVGEGT. The CDR3 is 14 amino acids. V was cut by 0 bases and J by 6 bases, with 11 bases left in between. Written as DNA, the CDR3 is TGTGCCAGCAGTTACTCGCCTAGGGGAAATGGCTACACCTTC. It encodes CASSYSPRGNGYTF.

This clonotype was seen more than once but under ten times. V usage is TRBV2 and J usage is TRBJ2-3; the match to TRBD2 covers 11 bases. V lost 7 bases and J lost 0; bases outside the gene matches: 6. The CDR3 is 16 amino acids. Germline V lookup: CDR1 SNHLY, CDR2 FYNNEI. CDR3 amino acids: CASTFRTSGSTDTQYF. CDR3 DNA sequence: TGTGCCAGCACCTTCCGGACTAGCGGGAGCACAGATACGCAGTATTTT.

The CDR3 protein is CASSGGTMLSKTQYF. In DNA form, the CDR3 reads TGTGCCAGCAGTGGAGGCACCATGCTTTCCAAGACCCAGTACTTC. The V and J genes are TRBV2 and TRBJ2-5; D remains ambiguous. V was shortened by 4 bases and J by 6 bases, with 18 bases between the two germline ends. This CDR3 spans 15 amino acids. Per germline, CDR1 SNHLY and CDR2 FYNNEI.

V gene TRBV20-1 combines with J gene TRBJ2-5; D tentatively reads TRBD1 or TRBD2 (5 bases each). Germline V gives CDR1 DFQATT, CDR2 SNEGSKA (reference sequence). V lost 7 bases and J lost 6, with 18 bases in between. The CDR3 is made up of 13 amino acids. The CDR3 DNA sequence: TGCAGTGGCCCTAAGAGGGGTTCTCAGACCCAGTACTTC. It codes for CSGPKRGSQTQYF.

The chain couples TRBV5-6 to TRBJ1-4; D is possibly TRBD1 (6 bases). CDR3 length: 14 residues. The ends were cut back, 4 bases at V and 4 bases at J, with 11 bases in the middle. In germline, CDR1 is SGHDT, CDR2 YYEEEE. DNA of the CDR3: TGTGCCAGCAGCCAGACAGGAAATAATGAAAAACTGTTTTTT. Its translation is CASSQTGNNEKLFF.

The V and J genes are TRBV2 and TRBJ2-3; TRBD2 matches at 11 bases. Germline CDR1 is SNHLY and CDR2 is FYNNEI. Losses at the gene ends were 5 bases for V and 3 bases for J; bases not matched to a gene: 10. The CDR3 has 17 residues. The CDR3 spells CASSRTQLAGVTDTQYF. DNA for the CDR3: TGTGCCAGCAGTCGGACACAACTAGCGGGGGTTACAGATACGCAGTATTTT.

The J gene is TRBJ2-1, the V gene TRBV24-1, with a weak D call TRBD1 (5 bases). The CDR3 length is 14 residues. V shed 5 bases and J shed 10 bases, with 17 bases lying between them. CDR1 is KGHDR and CDR2 is SFDVKD in the germline V gene. The CDR3 is CATSGARAPYEQFF. In DNA, the CDR3 is TGTGCCACCAGTGGCGCCAGGGCCCCCTACGAGCAGTTCTTC.

In its sample, this clonotype was seen many times. The chain has TRBV5-1 and TRBJ2-3; D is undetermined. Trimming cost V 4 bases and J 0 bases, with 15 bases left between them. Germline loops: CDR1 SGHRS, CDR2 YFSETQ. The CDR3 has 16 residues. CDR3 residues: CASSISLVGSTDTQYF. CDR3 sequence (DNA): TGCGCCAGCAGCATCTCTCTGGTGGGAAGCACAGATACGCAGTATTTT.

The V and J genes are TRBV5-1 and TRBJ1-5, with a possible D match to TRBD1 (5 bases). Between the trimmed V and J ends, which lost 4 bases and 3 bases, there was a span of 14 bases. Germline V gene lookup returns CDR1 SGHRS and CDR2 YFSETQ. This CDR3 has 15 amino acids. The CDR3 reads CASSEDGTHNQPQHF. CDR3 nucleotides: TGCGCCAGCAGCGAAGACGGGACCCACAATCAGCCCCAGCATTTT.